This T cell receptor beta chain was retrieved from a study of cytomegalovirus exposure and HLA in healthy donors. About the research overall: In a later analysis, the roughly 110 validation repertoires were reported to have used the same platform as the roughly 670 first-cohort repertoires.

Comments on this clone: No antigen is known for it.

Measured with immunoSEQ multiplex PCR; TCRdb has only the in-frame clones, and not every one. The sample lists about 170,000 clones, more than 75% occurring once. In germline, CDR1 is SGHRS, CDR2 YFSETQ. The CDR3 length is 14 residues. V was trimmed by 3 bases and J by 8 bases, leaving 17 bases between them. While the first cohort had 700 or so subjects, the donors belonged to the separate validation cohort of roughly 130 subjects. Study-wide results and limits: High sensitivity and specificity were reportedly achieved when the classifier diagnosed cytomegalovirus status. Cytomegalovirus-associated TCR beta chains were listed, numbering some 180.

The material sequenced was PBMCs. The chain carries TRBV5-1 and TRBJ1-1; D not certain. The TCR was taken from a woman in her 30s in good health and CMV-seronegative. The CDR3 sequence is CASSYRLGDPEAFF. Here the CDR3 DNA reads TGCGCCAGCAGCTACCGACTCGGCGATCCCGAAGCTTTCTTT.